The 32 T cell receptor beta chains presented below share a single source sample, sequenced in a study of blood T cell repertoires in COVID-19. This table comes from immunoSEQ multiplex PCR, and its TCRdb copy is limited to in-frame clones, with some not included. This table has about 150,000 clones, about four fifths appearing once. Sequenced material: PBMCs or T cells enriched from blood (not recorded which). Receptors were obtained from a man aged 45-65 years who had recovered from COVID-19.

This chain connects TRBV6-2 or TRBV6-3 to TRBJ1-2; 7 nucleotides align to TRBD1. This CDR3 has 14 amino acids. CDR1 MNHEY and CDR2 SVGEGT come from the germline V gene. With V trimmed by 6 bases and J by 0 bases, 4 bases remained unmatched. This CDR3 is CASSRDSPNYGYTF. CDR3 bases: TGTGCCAGCAGCCGGGACAGCCCTAACTATGGCTACACCTTC.

The genes are TRBV14 and TRBJ2-3, with a tentative D call TRBD2 (7 bases). Trimming shortened V by 3 bases and J by 2 bases, and 18 bases separated the two germline ends. This CDR3 is built from 17 residues. The V gene's germline CDR1 is SGHDN and CDR2 FVKESK. CDR3 sequence reads: CASSQGTWGGPTDTQYF. DNA for the CDR3: TGTGCCAGCAGCCAGGGAACGTGGGGGGGGCCCACAGATACGCAGTATTTT.

A few counts support this clone. This chain uses TRBV7-8 with TRBJ2-1, with 15 bases aligning to TRBD2. Trimming took 5 bases from V and 7 from J; bases not matched to a gene: 12. The CDR3 length is 18 residues. Looked up from germline, CDR1 is SGHVS and CDR2 is FQNEAQ. CDR3 sequence reads: CASSTAGTSGGRRNEQFF. CDR3 nucleotide sequence: TGTGCCAGCAGCACAGCCGGGACTAGCGGGGGGCGAAGGAATGAGCAGTTCTTC.

The rearrangement uses TRBV21-1 and TRBJ2-1; the table's D call TRBD2 went unverified against the DNA. TRBV21-1 is noted as a pseudogene. The CDR3 contains 19 residues. The CDR3 DNA is TGTGCCAGCAGCCCCTGGATTCGAGCGGGGGCCCCCTCCTACAATGAGCAGTTCTTC. It specifies CASSPWIRAGAPSYNEQFF.

V and J are TRBV28 and TRBJ2-7; 7 bases line up with TRBD1. The germline CDR1 and CDR2 sequences are MDHEN and SYDVKM. The CDR3 sequence is 16 residues long. V trimming: 6 bases; J trimming: 4 bases; junction bases outside the gene matches: 15. As DNA, the CDR3 is TGTGCCAGCAGCCCATACCCCGGGACAGAAATTTACGAGCAGTACTTC. Protein product: CASSPYPGTEIYEQYF.

The chain carries TRBV6-2 or TRBV6-3 and TRBJ2-2; 11 bases are shared with TRBD2. After removal of 6 bases from V and 3 bases from J, the junction contained 9 bases not matched to a gene. Germline V gene lookup returns CDR1 MNHEY and CDR2 SVGEGT. The CDR3 has 17 residues. As DNA, the CDR3 is TGTGCCAGCAGCCCACCCGGACTAGCGGGCTACACCGGGGAGCTGTTTTTT. Protein: CASSPPGLAGYTGELFF.

The chain joins TRBV6-1 to TRBJ1-4; TRBD1 agrees at 7 bases. Germline lookup yields CDR1 MNHNS and CDR2 SASEGT. This CDR3 contains 16 residues. V shed 4 bases, J shed 3 bases, and the junction held 8 bases outside the gene matches. The CDR3 loop reads CASSGTRQGPNEKLFF. The CDR3 DNA follows: TGTGCCAGCAGTGGGACTCGACAGGGTCCTAATGAAAAACTGTTTTTT.

J is TRBJ2-2 and V is TRBV12-3 or TRBV12-4; D ambiguous. Trimming left V 3 bases short and J 6 bases short, with 8 bases between. CDR3 length: 13 residues. CDR3 in amino acids: CASSFVAPGELFF. The DNA for the CDR3 is TGTGCCAGCAGTTTCGTAGCCCCCGGGGAGCTGTTTTTT.

This clone has a single count. This chain links TRBV7-2 with TRBJ1-2; 11 bases align to TRBD1. The CDR3 sequence is 16 residues long. The germline gives CDR1 SGHTA, CDR2 FQGNSA. Trimming at V came to 0 bases and at J to 5 bases, leaving 5 bases not matched to a gene. CDR3 DNA sequence: TGTGCCAGCAGCTTAGCTACGGGACAGGGGGATTATGGCTACACCTTC. Residues: CASSLATGQGDYGYTF.

This chain links TRBV6-2 or TRBV6-3 with TRBJ1-5; 7 bases line up with TRBD1. V was clipped by 5 bases and J by 6 bases; unmatched bases: 7. CDR3 length: 14 amino acids. Germline CDR1 and CDR2: MNHEY and SVGEGT. For the CDR3, the DNA is TGTGCCAGCAGTGCCACAGGGGAATTTCAGCCCCAGCATTTT. The encoded protein is CASSATGEFQPQHF.

This clone has just one count. CDR3 in amino acids: CASSLSQLTGAQETQYF. The CDR3 nucleotides are TGTGCCAGCAGCTTAAGCCAGCTGACAGGGGCACAAGAGACCCAGTACTTC. The chain combines TRBV13 with TRBJ2-5, with 8 bases lining up with TRBD1. V shed 2 bases and J 2 bases; nucleotides not matched to a gene: 10. The CDR3 extends over 17 amino acids. CDR1 is PRHDT and CDR2 is FYEKMQ in the germline V gene (reference sequence).

The chain combines TRBV4-1 with TRBJ1-4; TRBD1 matches at 7 bases. The length of the CDR3 is 14 residues. The ends lost 6 bases at V and 7 bases at J; junction bases unmatched: 8. Germline CDR1 and CDR2: MGHRA and YSYEKL. The CDR3 bases are TGCGCCAGCAGTCAGAGACAGGGACTTGAAAAACTGTTTTTT. This encodes CASSQRQGLEKLFF.

In its sample, this clone was seen a few times. V and J are TRBV7-9 and TRBJ2-1, with D possibly matching TRBD1 (6 bases). Germline V gives CDR1 SEHNR, CDR2 FQNEAQ (reference sequence). The CDR3 has 16 residues. V lost 5 bases to trimming and J lost 4 bases, with 18 bases between them. The CDR3 region is CASSDTQGFGYNEQFF. The CDR3 DNA follows: TGTGCCAGCAGCGACACACAGGGATTTGGGTACAATGAGCAGTTCTTC.

This chain links TRBV7-8 with TRBJ1-2, with 9 bases aligning to TRBD1. This CDR3 has 14 amino acids. With V trimmed by 4 bases and J by 2 bases, 2 bases remained unmatched. CDR1 and CDR2 (germline): SGHVS, FQNEAQ. CDR3 coding DNA: TGTGCCAGCAGCTCCGACAGGGGGAACTATGGCTACACCTTC. It encodes CASSSDRGNYGYTF.

The rearrangement joins TRBV7-8 to TRBJ1-2; D is unclear. The germline CDR1 and CDR2 sequences are SGHVS and FQNEAQ. CDR3 length: 13 amino acids. Trimming left V 2 bases short and J 7 bases short, with 11 bases between. The CDR3 bases are TGTGCCAGCAGCTTACTGCCGAGTTCTGGCTACACCTTC. Encoded protein: CASSLLPSSGYTF.

This clone was observed a few times. Other DNA sequences in this sample translate to the same CDR3. The V gene is TRBV11-2, the J gene TRBJ1-2; 9 bases align to TRBD1. From germline, CDR1 is SGHAT and CDR2 FQNNGV. This CDR3 is built from 14 residues. The V segment lost 3 bases and the J segment 4 bases; nucleotides outside the gene matches: 3. The CDR3 protein is CASSLGGQGYGYTF. The CDR3 bases are TGTGCCAGCAGCTTGGGGGGACAGGGCTATGGCTACACCTTC. The full variable domain, in which reference TRBV11-2 and TRBJ1-2 provide the parts outside the CDR3, is EAGVAQSPRYKIIEKRQSVAFWCNPISGHATLYWYQQILGQGPKLLIQFQNNGVVDDSQLPKDRFSAERLKGVDSTLKIQPAKLEDSAVYLCASSLGGQGYGYTFGSGTRLTVV.

This rearrangement joins TRBV28 to TRBJ1-1; 7 bases map to TRBD1. J was trimmed by 1 base and V by 3 bases; bases with no gene match: 2. The CDR3 spans 14 residues. The V gene's germline CDR1 is MDHEN and CDR2 SYDVKM. CDR3 amino acids: CASSLTGKNTEAFF. CDR3 nucleotide sequence: TGTGCCAGCAGTTTGACAGGGAAGAACACTGAAGCTTTCTTT.

This rearrangement joins TRBV29-1 to TRBJ2-7; D might be TRBD1 (7 bases). The germline V and J ends were trimmed by 4 bases and 5 bases, with 15 bases remaining between them. The CDR3 runs to 13 residues. Germline values: CDR1 SQVTM, CDR2 ANQGSEA. This chain's CDR3 is CSVARQGGNEQYF. The CDR3, as DNA: TGCAGCGTTGCCCGACAGGGAGGCAACGAGCAGTACTTC.

This clone was counted only a few times. The V call is TRBV3-1 (or the pseudogene TRBV3-2), the J call TRBJ2-3; 12 bases agree with TRBD1. CDR1 LGHDT and CDR2 YNNKEL come from the germline V gene (reference sequence). The CDR3 has 15 residues. V was pared by 4 bases and J by 7 bases, with 6 bases of the junction left unmatched. In DNA form, the CDR3 reads TGTGCCAGCAGCCGGGCGGGACAGGGGGCTTATACGCAGTATTTT. This gives the protein CASSRAGQGAYTQYF.

The genes are TRBV9 and TRBJ2-3; D uncertain. CDR1 is SGDLS, CDR2 YYNGEE, per germline. This CDR3 has 13 residues. V was trimmed by 4 bases and J by 2 bases, leaving 8 bases between them. The CDR3 protein is CASSPPTTDTQYF. CDR3 coding DNA: TGTGCCAGCAGCCCCCCTACCACAGATACGCAGTATTTT.

The chain combines TRBV7-9 with TRBJ2-3; no firm D call. Trimming removed 6 bases at V and 1 base at J, with 14 bases between. This CDR3 spans 15 amino acids. CDR1 SEHNR and CDR2 FQNEAQ come from the germline V gene (reference sequence). This CDR3 reads CASRKTAEGTDTQYF. The CDR3 coding sequence is TGTGCCAGCAGGAAGACTGCCGAAGGCACAGATACGCAGTATTTT.

To note about this clone: A junction end diverges from the germline sequence, so it may reflect a read error. CDR3 sequence reads: CASSLRQGDEAFF. The CDR3 region has the DNA TGTGCTAGCAGCTTGCGACAGGGGGACGAAGCTTTCTTT. The chain joins TRBV7-7 to TRBJ1-1, with 9 bases fitting TRBD1. CDR1 SSHAT and CDR2 FNYEAQ come from the germline V gene (reference sequence). There are 13 residues in the CDR3.

The chain is built from TRBV25-1 and TRBJ1-3; 7 bases fit TRBD1. Looked up from germline, CDR1 is MGHDK and CDR2 is SYGVNS. J was trimmed by 1 base and V by 8 bases; bases with no gene match: 11. CDR3 size: 16 residues. The CDR3 loop is CASGPAGTVSGNTIYF. As DNA, the CDR3 is TGTGCCAGCGGGCCTGCCGGGACAGTTTCTGGAAACACCATATATTTT.

In this sample, this clone turned up once. The chain links TRBV9 to TRBJ1-1; D ambiguous. Per germline, CDR1 SGDLS and CDR2 YYNGEE. The V and J ends lost 0 bases and 1 base respectively, with 7 bases between them. The CDR3 has 14 residues. CDR3 DNA sequence: TGTGCCAGCAGCGTAGCAGTTAAGAACACTGAAGCTTTCTTT. It is translated as CASSVAVKNTEAFF.

This sequence joins TRBV7-8 and TRBJ2-7, with TRBD1 identical over 8 bases. V lost 4 bases to trimming and J lost 4 bases; unmatched junction nucleotides: 9. Germline V gives CDR1 SGHVS, CDR2 FQNEAQ. This CDR3 spans 15 amino acids. CDR3 bases: TGTGCCAGCAGCTCCCGACAGGGGAAGGCATACGAGCAGTACTTC. Translation: CASSSRQGKAYEQYF.

The chain uses TRBV11-3 and TRBJ2-1; 11 bases are a match to TRBD2. This CDR3 is 17 amino acids long. Per the germline V gene, CDR1 is SGHNT and CDR2 is YENEEA. V dropped 5 bases and J dropped 3; count of bases not matched to a gene: 9. The DNA of the CDR3 is TGTGCCAGCAGCCCCCTGGGGACTAGCGGAGACTACAATGAGCAGTTCTTC. Amino acid sequence: CASSPLGTSGDYNEQFF.

The genes are TRBV7-3 and TRBJ2-1; 7 bases line up with TRBD2. The CDR3 has 14 amino acids. The trim removed 1 base at V and 10 bases at J, leaving 7 bases unmatched. The germline V gene encodes CDR1 SGHTA and CDR2 FQGTGA. The CDR3 here is CASSLSLAAGEQFF. Here the CDR3 DNA reads TGTGCCAGCAGCTTAAGTCTAGCGGCGGGAGAGCAGTTCTTC.

This chain connects TRBV20-1 to TRBJ1-1, with D possibly being TRBD1 (6 bases). Germline V gene data show CDR1 as DFQATT and CDR2 as SNEGSKA (reference sequence). There are 11 residues in the CDR3. The DNA for the CDR3 is TGCAGGGGTAAGGGGGGGACTGAAGCTTTCTTT. This codes for CRGKGGTEAFF.

This clone appeared a few times. The chain links TRBV4-3 to TRBJ2-2; D is undetermined. Germline CDR1 is LGHNA and CDR2 is YSLEER. V lost 0 bases and J 5 bases, leaving 4 bases between the germline ends. CDR3 size: 13 residues. The CDR3 protein is CASSQDFTGELFF. The CDR3 DNA sequence: TGCGCCAGCAGCCAAGACTTTACCGGGGAGCTGTTTTTT.

This rearrangement joins TRBV24-1 to TRBJ2-5, with D possibly TRBD1 on 6 matching bases. CDR1 is KGHDR, CDR2 SFDVKD, per germline. The CDR3 is 13 amino acids. Deletions cut 4 bases from V and 6 bases from J, with 11 bases between. CDR3 in DNA: TGTGCCACCAGTGAAACAGGGTATCAGACCCAGTACTTC. This sequence encodes CATSETGYQTQYF.

J is TRBJ1-5 and V is TRBV29-1; 10 positions match TRBD1. CDR1 and CDR2 from the germline V gene are SQVTM and ANQGSEA. V shed 7 bases, J shed 3 bases, and the junction held 3 bases outside the gene matches. The CDR3 has 13 residues. For the CDR3, the DNA is TGCAGCGCAGGGACAGGGGTCAATCAGCCCCAGCATTTT. This encodes CSAGTGVNQPQHF.

CDR3 amino acids: CASSVAGQITGELFF. The CDR3 nucleotides are TGTGCCAGCAGCGTAGCGGGACAGATCACCGGGGAGCTGTTTTTT. This chain joins TRBV9 and TRBJ2-2; 7 positions match TRBD1. There are 15 residues in the CDR3. V shed 0 bases and J 4 bases; nucleotides not matched to a gene: 3. From germline, CDR1 is SGDLS and CDR2 YYNGEE. The full variable domain, in which reference TRBV9 and TRBJ2-2 provide the parts outside the CDR3, is DSGVTQTPKHLITATGQRVTLRCSPRSGDLSVYWYQQSLDQGLQFLIQYYNGEERAKGNILERFSAQQFPDLHSELNLSSLELGDSALYFCASSVAGQITGELFFGEGSRLTVL.